Listed below are T cell receptor beta chains from one sample, sequenced in a study of cytomegalovirus exposure and HLA in healthy donors. Only in-frame clones appear in the TCRdb table, and some are missing; sequencing was by immunoSEQ multiplex PCR. The sample carries over 150,000 clones, under 90% recorded once. The sequenced sample was PBMCs. These receptors were collected from a man aged 18 to 29 in good health and CMV-seropositive. Each CDR3 is given with its conserved first and last residue. The D gene is left open where the match is weak. Clone size is given for some rows only: seen once, a few or many times, or a class if the clone is expanded.

v_gene	abundance	d_gene	j_gene	CDR3aa	CDR3nt
TRBV5-1	once	TRBD1	TRBJ1-2	CASSLDRDRVDNYGYTF	TGCGCCAGCAGCTTGGACCGGGACAGGGTTGATAACTATGGCTACACCTTC
TRBV6-1	once	TRBD1	TRBJ1-2	CASSSQGAGNYGYTF	TGTGCCAGCAGTTCCCAGGGGGCGGGTAACTATGGCTACACCTTC
TRBV19	.	TRBD1	TRBJ1-5	CASSGTGGGNQPQHF	TGTGCCAGTAGTGGGACAGGGGGCGGCAATCAGCCCCAGCATTTT
TRBV6-5	.	.	TRBJ1-3	CASRKTGNSGNTIYF	TGTGCCAGCAGGAAAACAGGGAACTCTGGAAACACCATATATTTT
TRBV5-1	.	.	TRBJ2-5	CASSLFREETQYF	TGCGCCAGCAGCTTGTTTCGGGAAGAGACCCAGTACTTC
TRBV5-1	.	.	TRBJ2-5	CASSLGGGQETQYF	TGCGCCAGCAGCTTGGGTGGCGGGCAAGAGACCCAGTACTTC
TRBV30	.	.	TRBJ1-1	CAWMLDRNTEAFF	TGTGCCTGGATGCTGGACAGGAACACTGAAGCTTTCTTT
TRBV15	.	TRBD2	TRBJ2-1	CATSRGLLAGARYEQFF	TGTGCCACCAGCAGAGGCCTTCTAGCGGGAGCGAGGTATGAGCAGTTCTTC
TRBV28	.	TRBD1	TRBJ1-2	CASSLAGTADRYTF	TGTGCCAGCAGTTTAGCTGGGACAGCCGATCGGTACACCTTC
TRBV7-8	.	TRBD1	TRBJ1-2	CASSKAGGSNYGYTF	TGTGCCAGCAGCAAAGCAGGGGGATCTAACTATGGCTACACCTTC
TRBV7-2	.	TRBD2	TRBJ2-5	CASSSQPGLVKTQYF	TGTGCCAGCAGCTCACAACCGGGACTAGTGAAGACCCAGTACTTC
TRBV11-2	.	.	TRBJ2-3	CASSLRLSDTQYF	TGTGCCAGCAGCTTACGTCTATCAGATACGCAGTATTTT
TRBV27	.	TRBD2	TRBJ2-7	CASSFGEGTPLYEQYF	TGTGCCAGCAGTTTCGGGGAGGGAACCCCTCTCTACGAGCAGTACTTC
TRBV2	.	TRBD1	TRBJ1-2	CASKTGGANYGYTF	TGTGCCAGCAAGACAGGGGGCGCTAACTATGGCTACACCTTC
TRBV7-3	.	.	TRBJ2-1	CASSLKPRTTLIDEQFF	TGTGCCAGCAGCTTGAAACCCCGGACAACGCTCATCGATGAGCAGTTCTTC
TRBV19	.	TRBD2	TRBJ2-2	CASSIATSGINTGELFF	TGTGCCAGTAGTATCGCAACTAGCGGGATAAACACCGGGGAGCTGTTTTTT
TRBV2	.	TRBD2	TRBJ2-2	CASIRLAGGTGELFF	TGTGCCAGCATTCGACTAGCGGGAGGGACCGGGGAGCTGTTTTTT
TRBV29-1	.	TRBD2	TRBJ2-7	CSVDGLAGAPYEQYF	TGCAGCGTTGATGGACTAGCGGGAGCCCCCTACGAGCAGTACTTC
TRBV7-6	.	.	TRBJ2-1	CASSPGDEQFF	TGTGCCAGCAGCCCCGGGGATGAGCAGTTCTTC
TRBV11-2	.	TRBD2	TRBJ2-1	CASSSGLADYNEQFF	TGTGCCAGCAGCTCGGGACTAGCGGACTACAATGAGCAGTTCTTC
TRBV7-7	.	TRBD2	TRBJ2-1	CASSLGTSSYNEQFF	TGTGCTAGCAGCTTGGGGACTAGCTCCTACAATGAGCAGTTCTTC
TRBV6-5	.	.	TRBJ2-1	CASNFERGSYNEQFF	TGTGCCAGCAATTTTGAGAGAGGCTCCTACAATGAGCAGTTCTTC
TRBV5-1	.	TRBD1	TRBJ2-5	CASSSGQGKETQYF	TGCGCCAGCAGCTCTGGACAGGGAAAAGAGACCCAGTACTTC
TRBV13	once	TRBD2	TRBJ2-5	CASSLSGTSGRRTQYF	TGTGCCAGCAGCCTTTCCGGGACTAGCGGACGGCGGACCCAGTACTTC
TRBV11-3	.	TRBD1	TRBJ2-1	CATTRQGNYNEQFF	TGTGCCACCACCCGACAGGGGAACTACAATGAGCAGTTCTTC
TRBV6-6	.	TRBD2	TRBJ2-5	CASRLLAGRQETQYF	TGTGCCAGCAGGCTACTAGCGGGCCGACAAGAGACCCAGTACTTC
TRBV15	.	TRBD1	TRBJ2-6	CATSRAWDRGLWGANVLTF	TGTGCCACCAGCAGAGCCTGGGACAGGGGGCTTTGGGGGGCCAACGTCCTGACTTTC
TRBV28	.	.	TRBJ1-1	CASSPTGNTEAFF	TGTGCCAGCAGTCCTACAGGGAACACTGAAGCTTTCTTT
TRBV15	.	TRBD1	TRBJ2-7	CATSRDQGDYEQYF	TGTGCCACCAGCAGAGATCAGGGGGACTACGAGCAGTACTTC
TRBV19	.	.	TRBJ1-5	CASSIRGLVSNQPQHF	TGTGCCAGTAGTATCAGGGGCCTAGTGAGCAATCAGCCCCAGCATTTT
TRBV12-5	.	.	TRBJ2-1	CASGLGPAGYNEQFF	TGTGCTAGTGGTTTGGGCCCAGCGGGCTACAATGAGCAGTTCTTC
TRBV2	.	TRBD2	TRBJ2-1	CASSENMLAGAAEQFF	TGTGCCAGCAGTGAAAATATGCTAGCGGGAGCAGCTGAGCAGTTCTTC
TRBV27	.	.	TRBJ2-1	CASSSRANNEQFF	TGTGCCAGCAGCTCACGTGCTAACAATGAGCAGTTCTTC
TRBV12-5	.	.	TRBJ1-5	CASGRQNSNQPQHF	TGTGCTAGTGGCCGACAGAATAGCAATCAGCCCCAGCATTTT
TRBV6-5	.	.	TRBJ1-1	CASSYQVNTEAFF	TGTGCCAGCAGTTACCAGGTGAACACTGAAGCTTTCTTT
TRBV5-1	.	TRBD1	TRBJ2-7	CASSLGSGTGAVEQYF	TGCGCCAGCAGCTTGGGTTCCGGGACAGGGGCTGTCGAGCAGTACTTC
TRBV7-9	.	.	TRBJ1-1	CASSSTGLRGNTEAFF	TGTGCCAGCAGCTCTACAGGGTTAAGAGGTAACACTGAAGCTTTCTTT
TRBV5-4	.	.	TRBJ1-2	CASSSVQGNYGYTF	TGTGCCAGCAGCAGCGTTCAGGGGAACTATGGCTACACCTTC
TRBV6-1	.	TRBD1	TRBJ1-5	CASKGTVNQPQHF	TGTGCCAGCAAGGGGACAGTCAATCAGCCCCAGCATTTT
TRBV7-9	.	TRBD1	TRBJ1-2	CASSLARGIQGVSNYGYTF	TGTGCCAGCAGCTTAGCGCGCGGTATTCAGGGGGTCTCTAACTATGGCTACACCTTC
TRBV5-4	.	.	TRBJ2-1	CASSLLVGASYNEQFF	TGTGCCAGCAGCTTGTTGGTGGGAGCAAGCTACAATGAGCAGTTCTTC
TRBV4-2	.	TRBD2	TRBJ2-1	CASSQGGRNEQFF	TGTGCCAGCAGCCAGGGCGGGAGGAATGAGCAGTTCTTC
TRBV19	.	TRBD2	TRBJ2-1	CASSISLAGVYNEQFF	TGTGCCAGTAGTATTTCACTAGCGGGAGTCTACAATGAGCAGTTCTTC
TRBV5-1	once	TRBD2	TRBJ2-1	CASSLRLAGESEQFF	TGCGCCAGCAGCTTGAGATTAGCGGGAGAGAGTGAGCAGTTCTTC
TRBV30	.	TRBD2	TRBJ2-1	CAWNLGGPHEQFF	TGTGCCTGGAATCTGGGAGGGCCCCATGAGCAGTTCTTC
TRBV5-4	.	TRBD1	TRBJ2-2	CASSSLGQLRGTGELFF	TGTGCCAGCAGCTCTCTGGGACAGTTAAGGGGGACCGGGGAGCTGTTTTTT
TRBV19	few	.	TRBJ1-2	CASSIGGGQYYGYTF	TGTGCCAGTAGCATTGGGGGAGGACAATACTATGGCTACACCTTC
TRBV29-1	few	.	TRBJ2-2	CSVPRIDTGELFF	TGCAGCGTTCCCAGGATCGACACCGGGGAGCTGTTTTTT
TRBV6-1	.	TRBD2	TRBJ2-1	CASSGLAGGYNEQFF	TGTGCCAGCAGTGGCCTAGCGGGAGGCTACAATGAGCAGTTCTTC
TRBV5-6	.	TRBD2	TRBJ2-1	CASSRLTSGSRTRANEQFF	TGTGCCAGCAGCCGTCTGACTAGCGGGAGCCGAACACGAGCGAATGAGCAGTTCTTC
TRBV6-1	.	.	TRBJ1-2	CASSDRGSGDYGYTF	TGTGCCAGCAGTGACCGAGGGTCGGGGGACTATGGCTACACCTTC